These 17 T cell receptor beta chains came from one sample sequenced in a study of T cells in Graves' hyperthyroidism and ophthalmopathy. RNA transcripts yielded amplified TCR beta CDR3 regions. Initially, a first-round RT-PCR of the TCR CDR3 employed the HTBI primer set. In TCRdb, the multiplex PCR reads were re-called with MiXCR into one record per CDR3 protein. In the table there are around 600,000 distinct CDR3 sequences, nearly 45% of which are singletons. Sample: peripheral blood or thyroid tissue (not recorded which). These receptors came from an adult man with Graves' disease, either hyperthyroidism or ophthalmopathy (not recorded which).

This chain links TRBV7-2 with TRBJ1-2; 9 bases line up with TRBD1. Germline CDR1 SGHTA, CDR2 FQGNSA. The length of the CDR3 is 14 residues. V shed 6 bases, J shed 7 bases, and the junction held 9 bases outside the gene matches. The CDR3 region is CASSFRDRVGGYTF. The CDR3 DNA reads TGTGCCAGCAGTTTCCGGGACAGGGTTGGTGGCTACACCTTC.

This clonotype was counted ten times or more. The chain recombines TRBV5-6 with TRBJ2-7, with 8 bases matching TRBD2. The CDR3 is 16 amino acids. Germline V lookup: CDR1 SGHDT, CDR2 YYEEEE. V gave up 0 bases and J gave up 0 bases; unmatched junction bases: 5. CDR3 bases: TGTGCCAGCAGCTTGGGTCGTCTAGCGGGCTCCTACGAGCAGTACTTC. Protein product: CASSLGRLAGSYEQYF.

Note on this clonotype: This sequence may be a read error, since a much larger clone differs from it by one base. The chain has TRBV29-1 and TRBJ1-2; 9 nucleotides agree with TRBD1. Germline V gives CDR1 SQVTM, CDR2 ANQGSEA. The CDR3 sequence is 16 residues long. Germline trimming cut 5 bases from V and 3 bases from J; bases unmatched to any gene: 13. The CDR3 DNA follows: TGCAGCGTTCTTTCCGCTCCGGGACAGGGAGACTATGGCTACACCTTC. As protein: CSVLSAPGQGDYGYTF.

The gene calls are TRBV29-1 and TRBJ1-2; 10 bases are shared with TRBD1. Germline V CDR1 and CDR2: SQVTM, ANQGSEA. This CDR3 region has 13 residues. V was pared by 7 bases and J by 6 bases, with 8 bases of the junction left unmatched. CDR3 nucleotide sequence: TGCAGCGCCGCCCGGACAGGGGGAAATGGCTACACCTTC. It translates to CSAARTGGNGYTF.

This clonotype came up many times. The genes are TRBV7-2 and TRBJ1-1; D is unclear. V dropped 5 bases and J dropped 0 bases, with 10 bases sitting between them. The CDR3 sequence is 14 residues long. Germline CDR1 and CDR2: SGHTA and FQGNSA. In nucleotides, the CDR3 is TGTGCCAGCAGCCTCCCGACGGTGAACACTGAAGCTTTCTTT. Protein sequence: CASSLPTVNTEAFF.

The gene calls are TRBV6-5 and TRBJ1-5, with 8 positions matching TRBD1. Germline V gives CDR1 MNHEY, CDR2 SVGAGI. There are 15 residues in the CDR3. The V and J ends lost 6 bases and 3 bases, in that order; junction bases with no gene match: 7. The CDR3 nucleotides read TGTGCCAGCAGGCCGGACAGGGCTTCCAATCAGCCCCAGCATTTT. This gives the protein CASRPDRASNQPQHF.

This clonotype was recorded many times. V usage is TRBV29-1 and J usage is TRBJ2-5; D is ambiguous. The germline V and J ends were trimmed by 3 bases and 2 bases, with 10 bases remaining between them. In germline, CDR1 is SQVTM, CDR2 ANQGSEA. This CDR3 comprises 13 residues. CDR3 loop: CSVDRENQETQYF. In DNA form, the CDR3 reads TGCAGCGTTGATAGGGAAAATCAAGAGACCCAGTACTTC.

Turning to this clonotype: It may be a read error: a sequence one base away is much more abundant. The rearrangement links TRBV7-8 to TRBJ1-1; D uncertain. The CDR3 has 16 amino acids. V dropped 5 bases and J dropped 1 base, with 17 bases sitting between them. CDR1 and CDR2 from the germline V gene are SGHVS and FQNEAQ. CDR3 nucleotides: TGTGCCAGCAGCCCACACCTCGGCGGCACGAACACTGAAGCTTTCTTT. Residues: CASSPHLGGTNTEAFF.

Points on this clonotype: The junction shows a germline mismatch at one end, possibly a read error. The chain uses TRBV24-1 and TRBJ1-5, with a tentative D call TRBD1 (6 bases). The CDR3 covers 15 residues. Germline CDR1 and CDR2: KGHDR and SFDVKD. Written as DNA, the CDR3 is TGTGCCAGCAGTGTGACGGGGGCCGCAACTGGGCCCCAGCATTTT. Protein: CASSVTGAATGPQHF.

The rearrangement joins TRBV7-8 to TRBJ1-5; D remains unclear. Trimming took 8 bases from V and 0 from J, leaving 11 bases between them. The germline CDR1 and CDR2 sequences are SGHVS and FQNEAQ. This CDR3 has 14 amino acids. CDR3 in amino acids: CASSQDYSNQPQHF. CDR3 sequence (DNA): TGTGCCAGCTCACAAGACTATAGCAATCAGCCCCAGCATTTT.

There are a few counts of this clonotype. V gene TRBV6-1 combines with J gene TRBJ1-4; D is ambiguous. Germline assignment: CDR1 MNHNS and CDR2 SASEGT. Trimming took 2 bases from V and 8 from J, leaving 12 bases between them. This CDR3 has 14 residues. This CDR3 reads CASSESFGREKLFF. DNA for the CDR3: TGTGCCAGCAGTGAAAGTTTCGGACGGGAAAAACTGTTTTTT.

This clonotype was seen a handful of times. This sequence joins TRBV12-3 or TRBV12-4 and TRBJ1-5; D unresolved. This CDR3 contains 10 residues. V was cut by 5 bases and J by 7 bases, with 3 bases left in between. CDR3 DNA sequence: TGTGCCAGCAGTCCCCAGCCCCAGCATTTT. This gives the protein CASSPQPQHF.

This clonotype was counted a few times. J is TRBJ1-6 and V is TRBV20-1, with a weak D call TRBD1 (6 bases). Looked up from germline, CDR1 is DFQATT and CDR2 is SNEGSKA (reference sequence). With 6 bases removed from V and 3 bases from J, the gap between germline ends came to 15 bases. The CDR3 covers 15 residues. The CDR3, as DNA: TGCAGTGCCACCCGACAGGTCCTCTATAATTCACCCCTCCACTTT. Its protein is CSATRQVLYNSPLHF.

This clonotype was seen at least ten times. V is TRBV2 and J is TRBJ1-2, with D perhaps matching TRBD1 (6 bases). Between the trimmed V and J ends, which lost 1 base and 2 bases, there was a span of 17 bases. Germline CDR1 reads SNHLY; CDR2 reads FYNNEI. CDR3 size: 17 residues. The CDR3 DNA sequence: TGTGCCAGCAGTGAAGTGGGCCCCAGGGGTAGCAACTATGGCTACACCTTC. It is translated as CASSEVGPRGSNYGYTF.

This clonotype appeared once. The J gene is TRBJ1-1, the V gene TRBV7-3; no definite D call. The CDR3 spans 14 residues. The V and J ends lost 4 bases and 5 bases respectively, with 14 bases between them. In germline, CDR1 is SGHTA, CDR2 FQGTGA. In DNA form, the CDR3 reads TGTGCCAGCAGCTACCTCGGCAGGCGGACTGAAGCTTTCTTT. Its protein product is CASSYLGRRTEAFF.

This clonotype appeared a few times. The genes are TRBV5-1 and TRBJ2-7; 10 positions match TRBD2. Trimming took 1 base from V and 2 from J; bases not matched to a gene: 3. Per germline, CDR1 SGHRS and CDR2 YFSETQ. This CDR3 region has 15 residues. The CDR3 DNA reads as TGCGCCAGCAGCTTGACTAGCGGGGTGGCCTACGAGCAGTACTTC. Protein: CASSLTSGVAYEQYF.

The chain employs TRBV6-1 and TRBJ1-4, with D possibly TRBD1 on 6 matching bases. V lost 5 bases and J 8 bases, leaving 18 bases between the germline ends. This CDR3 spans 15 amino acids. CDR1 is MNHNS, CDR2 SASEGT, per germline. This chain's CDR3 is CASSQRPGVSEKLFF. The CDR3 nucleotides are TGTGCCAGCAGTCAAAGGCCAGGGGTTTCCGAAAAACTGTTTTTT.